Below, 14 T cell receptor beta chains from the same sample are listed, as sequenced in a study of tumor and adjacent non-tumor tissue in lung cancer. This sample's RNA came from whole unsorted tissue. The library came from three nested PCR rounds adapted from ARM-PCR protocols. TCRdb reanalysed the multiplex PCR reads using MiXCR and keeps one entry per CDR3 protein. The sample records 60,000 to 85,000 distinct CDR3 sequences, about three quarters being singletons. Source material: lung tumor tissue. Receptors originate from a man aged 55 to 70 with non-small cell lung cancer.

Concerning this clonotype itself: Compared with germline, one end of the junction differs, possibly owing to a read error. CDR3 DNA sequence: TGTGCCAGCACTTTATCAGGGAACAATGAAGCTTTCTTT. Its protein is CASTLSGNNEAFF. The chain is built from TRBV6-2 or TRBV6-3 and TRBJ1-1; tentatively, D is TRBD1 (5 bases). CDR1 is MNHEY, CDR2 SVGEGT, per germline. There are 13 residues in the CDR3.

The V call is TRBV20-1, the J call TRBJ2-1, with 7 positions matching TRBD2. Germline CDR1 DFQATT, CDR2 SNEGSKA (reference sequence). There are 13 residues in the CDR3. V lost 7 bases to trimming and J lost 5 bases; unmatched junction nucleotides: 8. CDR3 DNA: TGCAGTGTCCACGGGACTACGAACAATGAGCAGTTCTTC. This translates into CSVHGTTNNEQFF.

A note on this clonotype: The CDR3 carries no conserved terminal phenylalanine or tryptophan, so it likely arises from a read error. V usage is TRBV29-1 and J usage is TRBJ2-5; no clear D gene. CDR1 and CDR2 (germline): SQVTM, ANQGSEA. The CDR3 loop spans 13 amino acids. Trimming took 3 bases from V and 4 from J, leaving 12 bases between them. The DNA for the CDR3 is TGCAGCGTTGATTTAGGTACGGTAGAGACCCAGTACTTA. As protein: CSVDLGTVETQYL.

Details on this clonotype: The conserved closing phenylalanine or tryptophan is absent in this CDR3, likely reflecting a read error. The V call is TRBV20-1, the J call TRBJ2-3; possible D gene TRBD2, 6 bases. The CDR3 is made up of 15 amino acids. CDR1 DFQATT and CDR2 SNEGSKA come from the germline V gene (reference sequence). V lost 8 bases and J lost 0, with 18 bases in between. CDR3 sequence (DNA): TGCAGTTTTTACGCTCAGGAGGGGAGCACAGATACGCAGTATTCT. The encoded protein is CSFYAQEGSTDTQYS.

This clonotype was seen a handful of times. One base away lies a much larger clone, so this may be a sequencing read error. The V and J genes are TRBV20-1 and TRBJ1-1; D possibly corresponds to TRBD1 (6 bases). Germline CDR1 and CDR2: DFQATT and SNEGSKA (reference sequence). The V end was cut by 1 base, the J end by 9 bases, with 15 bases between. The CDR3 is 13 residues long. CDR3 residues: CSARGPSGTQAFF. The CDR3 region has the DNA TGCAGTGCTAGAGGTCCTTCCGGGACACAAGCTTTCTTT.

The table lists this clonotype with a count of one. Mismatch with germline at one junction end may stem from a read error. The chain uses TRBV20-1 and TRBJ2-3; D perhaps matches TRBD2 (5 bases). The CDR3 contains 14 residues. Germline V gives CDR1 DFQATT, CDR2 SNEGSKA (reference sequence). CDR3 loop: CSAGRAVSTDTQYF. As DNA, the CDR3 is TGCAGTGCTGGCAGAGCGGTTAGCACAGATACACAGTATTTT.

This clonotype was seen once. The chain employs TRBV10-3 and TRBJ2-6, with 9 nucleotides matching TRBD2. The CDR3 runs 20 residues. V was clipped by 3 bases and J by 0 bases; unmatched bases: 12. CDR1 is ENHRY, CDR2 SYGVKD, per germline. Here the CDR3 DNA reads TGTGCCATCAGTGAACTTGGGATTAGCGGGAGTGTCTCTGGGGCCAACGTCCTGACTTTC. Protein sequence: CAISELGISGSVSGANVLTF.

On this clonotype itself: Here the CDR3 omits its conserved ending phenylalanine or tryptophan, so a read error is the likely source. The V gene is TRBV29-1, the J gene TRBJ2-7, with D unresolved. Germline CDR1 SQVTM, CDR2 ANQGSEA. This CDR3 has 12 residues. The V gene lost 3 bases and the J gene lost 5 bases, with 11 bases spanning the gap. The DNA for the CDR3 is TGCAGCGTTGAGTACAGTAGGGACGAGCAGTACTTA. Translation: CSVEYSRDEQYL.

This chain joins TRBV20-1 and TRBJ2-5; D assignment may be TRBD1 or TRBD2 (5 bases each). The CDR3 extends over 14 amino acids. Germline CDR1 reads DFQATT; CDR2 reads SNEGSKA (reference sequence). The CDR3 nucleotides are TGCAGCCCTAGCAGGACCCAGGGAAGAGAGACCCAGTACTTC. The encoded protein is CSPSRTQGRETQYF.

A few counts support this clonotype. This chain connects TRBV12-3 or TRBV12-4 to TRBJ1-5, with no clear D. The J call may be faulty, since TRBJ2-3 better matches the DNA end. This CDR3 comprises 11 residues. Here the CDR3 reads CASSGNQPQYF. The CDR3, as DNA: TGTGCCAGCAGTGGTAATCAGCCACAGTATTTT.

By its share, this clonotype is medium-sized. The chain is built from TRBV29-1 and TRBJ2-1, with a possible D match to TRBD2 (5 bases). V was shortened by 3 bases and J by 8 bases, with 11 bases between the two germline ends. CDR3 length: 12 residues. Germline-derived CDR1 and CDR2 are SQVTM and ANQGSEA. The CDR3 nucleotides read TGCAGCGTTGATGAGGGCATAGATGAGCAGTTCTTC. Its translation: CSVDEGIDEQFF.

This clonotype was observed once. The junction and the germline gene differ at one end; a read error may be behind it. The CDR3 loop is CANSHGQGGNSPLHF. The CDR3 region has the DNA TGTGCCAACAGTCACGGACAGGGTGGTAATTCACCCCTCCACTTT. V gene TRBV6-5 combines with J gene TRBJ1-6, with TRBD1 matching over 8 bases. This CDR3 has 15 amino acids. The germline V gene has CDR1 MNHEY and CDR2 SVGAGI.

V is TRBV20-1 and J is TRBJ2-7; 7 bases are shared with TRBD1. Per the germline V gene, CDR1 is DFQATT and CDR2 is SNEGSKA (reference sequence). The J segment lost 13 bases and the V segment lost 8 bases, leaving 17 bases of the junction unmatched. The CDR3 is 12 residues long. The CDR3 loop is CSPRDRPDEQYF. As DNA, the CDR3 is TGCAGTCCGAGGGACAGACCCGACGAACAATACTTC.

This clonotype showed up just once. The rearrangement links TRBV10-3 to TRBJ2-7; no clear D gene. CDR3 length: 16 amino acids. CDR1 and CDR2 from the germline V gene are ENHRY and SYGVKD. Trimming took 2 bases from V and 3 from J, leaving 17 bases between them. The CDR3 is CAISEGLEDSFYEQYF. The CDR3 bases are TGTGCCATCAGTGAGGGGCTAGAGGATAGCTTCTACGAGCAGTACTTC.